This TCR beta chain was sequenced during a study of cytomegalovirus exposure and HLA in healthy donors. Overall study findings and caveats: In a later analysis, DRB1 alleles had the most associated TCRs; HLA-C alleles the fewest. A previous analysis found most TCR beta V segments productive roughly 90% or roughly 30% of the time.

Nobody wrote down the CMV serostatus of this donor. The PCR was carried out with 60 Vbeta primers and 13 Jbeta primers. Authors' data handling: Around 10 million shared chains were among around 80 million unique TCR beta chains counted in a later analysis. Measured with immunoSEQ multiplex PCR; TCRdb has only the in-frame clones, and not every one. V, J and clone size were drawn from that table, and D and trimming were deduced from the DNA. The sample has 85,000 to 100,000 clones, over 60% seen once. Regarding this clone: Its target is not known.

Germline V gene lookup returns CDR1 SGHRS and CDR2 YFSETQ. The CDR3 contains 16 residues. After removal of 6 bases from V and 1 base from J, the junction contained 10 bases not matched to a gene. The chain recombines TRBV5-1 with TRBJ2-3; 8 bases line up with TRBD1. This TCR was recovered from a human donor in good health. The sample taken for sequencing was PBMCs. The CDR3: CASTRDGTGGTDTQYF. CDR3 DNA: TGCGCCAGCACCCGAGACGGGACAGGCGGCACAGATACGCAGTATTTT.